This T cell receptor (beta chain) comes out of a study of blood T cell repertoires in COVID-19. Study-level information: Collection of acute and convalescent COVID-19 samples took place in the United States, Italy and Spain. T cells, B-cell-depleted T cells, or PBMCs supplied cDNA or gDNA.

The authors' processing: Quantification of nucleated cells was approximated via reference gene primer amplification. Clones were sequenced by immunoSEQ multiplex PCR, and TCRdb holds only the in-frame ones, with some missing. V, J and clone size are those of that table, while D and trimming were read from the DNA. The table shows under 250,000 clones, with 80% to 90% occurring only once. CDR3 length: 14 amino acids. The V and J ends lost 5 bases and 5 bases respectively, with 13 bases between them. Germline V lookup: CDR1 SGHNT, CDR2 YENEEA. This sequence was found in a man aged 55 to 69 with acute or convalescent COVID-19. The chain links TRBV11-3 to TRBJ2-1; the D gene is possibly TRBD2 (6 bases). Sequenced material: peripheral blood. In DNA form, the CDR3 reads TGTGCCAGCAGCCTTAGCGGAATTAACAATGAGCAGTTCTTC. Encoded protein: CASSLSGINNEQFF.